These 6 T cell receptor beta chains came from one sample sequenced in a study of graft-versus-host responses after intestinal transplantation. The table came from immunoSEQ multiplex PCR; TCRdb's copy has only in-frame clones and leaves some out. The sample has around 5,000 clones; over 20% are singletons. The culture paired roughly 200,000 irradiated violet-dye-labeled stimulators with roughly 200,000 CFSE-labeled responders. Sequencing used alloreactive CD8+ T cells from a mixed lymphocyte reaction culture, obtained before intestinal transplant. The sample's subset: CFSE-low proliferating T cells sorted from roughly six-day pre-transplant mixed lymphocyte reaction (GvH or HvG direction). These receptors came from a human patient who received an intestinal transplant.

The rearrangement uses TRBV6-5 and TRBJ2-1; TRBD1 might be the D (6 bases). The CDR3 is 14 residues long. Per the germline V gene, CDR1 is MNHEY and CDR2 is SVGAGI. V was trimmed by 2 bases and J by 6 bases, leaving 11 bases between them. The CDR3 loop reads CASSYGTLANEQFF. The CDR3 DNA is TGTGCCAGCAGTTACGGGACACTCGCCAATGAGCAGTTCTTC.

This CDR3 reads CASSGTRGLAEDTDTQYF. Written as DNA, the CDR3 is TGTGCCAGCAGTGGCACCCGTGGACTAGCGGAGGACACAGATACGCAGTATTTT. The rearrangement uses TRBV2 and TRBJ2-3; 10 bases map to TRBD2. V shed 4 bases and J 2 bases; nucleotides not matched to a gene: 12. The CDR3 runs 18 residues. The germline gives CDR1 SNHLY, CDR2 FYNNEI. The full variable domain, rest sourced from reference TRBV2 and TRBJ2-3, is EPEVTQTPSHQVTQMGQEVILRCVPISNHLYFYWYRQILGQKVEFLVSFYNNEISEKSEIFDDQFSVERPDGSNFTLKIRSTKLEDSAMYFCASSGTRGLAEDTDTQYFGPGTRLTVL.

This clone was seen a few times. The chain has TRBV6-6 and TRBJ1-3, with D uncertain. Trimming removed 5 bases from V and 0 bases from J, with 8 bases in between. CDR1 and CDR2 from the germline V gene are MNHNY and SVGAGI (reference sequence). The CDR3 runs 14 residues. The CDR3 coding sequence is TGTGCCAGCAGTCGACTGAGCTCTGGAAACACCATATATTTT. Encoded protein: CASSRLSSGNTIYF.

This clone occurred a few times. The chain links TRBV25-1 to TRBJ2-1, with 7 bases fitting TRBD2. The germline V gene has CDR1 MGHDK and CDR2 SYGVNS. There are 13 residues in the CDR3. V shed 5 bases, J shed 6 bases, and the junction held 4 bases outside the gene matches. The CDR3 loop is CASSYGGSNEQFF. CDR3 nucleotides: TGTGCCAGCAGTTACGGGGGGAGCAATGAGCAGTTCTTC.

Concerning this clone: At one end, the junction sequence differs from germline, possibly due to a read error. CDR3: CASSWGESYEQYF. CDR3 in DNA: TGTGCCAGCAGTTGGGGGGAGTCCTACGAGCAGTACTTC. The genes are TRBV10-3 and TRBJ2-7; possible D gene TRBD2, 6 bases. CDR3 length: 13 residues. The germline V gene has CDR1 ENHRY and CDR2 SYGVKD.

The J gene is TRBJ2-7, the V gene TRBV7-8; the match to TRBD1 covers 11 bases. Trimming at V came to 4 bases and at J to 5 bases, leaving 1 base not matched to a gene. The germline CDR1 and CDR2 sequences are SGHVS and FQNEAQ. This CDR3 is built from 13 residues. CDR3 bases: TGTGCCAGCAGCTGGACAGGGGGCGACGAGCAGTACTTC. This translates into CASSWTGGDEQYF.